What follows is one T cell receptor beta chain and its context. What it binds is unknown. This sample stems from a study of shared clonotypes between healthy human individuals. Broader study findings: Clonotypes not shared had lower generation probabilities than those common to all four donors. Generally, estimated richness proved larger in naive subsets than it did in memory subsets. Although depth was large, rarefaction showed that sequencing of the sorted subsets was incomplete.

The test was conducted at deep level. Libraries were prepared by immunoSEQ multiplex PCR; TCRdb keeps only in-frame clonotypes and omits some of them. The repertoire has approximately 640,000 clones, 55% to 75% of them found once; the top ten carry under 2%. The V end lost 4 bases, the J end lost 7 bases, and 11 bases lay between the germline ends. Per germline, CDR1 KGHSH and CDR2 LQKENI. There are 13 residues in the CDR3. V gene TRBV18 combines with J gene TRBJ2-1; no clear D. The sample taken for sequencing was memory CD4+ T cells sorted from blood. The subset denotes: CD45RA-negative fraction. The clonotype comes from a woman in her 30s in good health. The CDR3 loop reads CASSLGGPNEQFF. CDR3 bases: TGTGCCAGCTCACTGGGTGGGCCAAATGAGCAGTTCTTC.